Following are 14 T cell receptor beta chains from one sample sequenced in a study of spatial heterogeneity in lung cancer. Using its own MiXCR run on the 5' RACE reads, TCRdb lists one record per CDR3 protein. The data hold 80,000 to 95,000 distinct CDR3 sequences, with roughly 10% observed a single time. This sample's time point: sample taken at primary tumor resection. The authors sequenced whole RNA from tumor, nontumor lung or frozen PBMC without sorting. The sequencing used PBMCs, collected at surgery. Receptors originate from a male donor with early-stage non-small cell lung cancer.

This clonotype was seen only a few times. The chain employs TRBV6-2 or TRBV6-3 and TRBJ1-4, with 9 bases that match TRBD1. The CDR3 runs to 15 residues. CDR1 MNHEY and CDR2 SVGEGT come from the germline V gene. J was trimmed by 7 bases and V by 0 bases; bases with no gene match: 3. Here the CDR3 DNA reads TGTGCCAGCAGTTACTCCGGGACAGGGATTGAAAAACTGTTTTTT. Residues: CASSYSGTGIEKLFF.

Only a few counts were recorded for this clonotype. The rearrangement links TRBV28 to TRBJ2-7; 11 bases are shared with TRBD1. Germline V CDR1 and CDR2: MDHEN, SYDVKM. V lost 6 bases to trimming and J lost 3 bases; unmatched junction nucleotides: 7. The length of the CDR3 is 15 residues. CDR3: CASSSPGTGGYEQYF. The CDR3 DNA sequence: TGTGCCAGCAGCTCCCCCGGGACAGGGGGCTACGAGCAGTACTTC.

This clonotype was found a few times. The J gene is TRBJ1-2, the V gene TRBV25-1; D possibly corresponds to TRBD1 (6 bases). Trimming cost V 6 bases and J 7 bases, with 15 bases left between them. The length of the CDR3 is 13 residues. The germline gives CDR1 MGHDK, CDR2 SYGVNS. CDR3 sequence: CASSSGTTGGYTF. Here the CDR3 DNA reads TGTGCCAGCAGCTCCGGGACAACGGGTGGCTACACCTTC.

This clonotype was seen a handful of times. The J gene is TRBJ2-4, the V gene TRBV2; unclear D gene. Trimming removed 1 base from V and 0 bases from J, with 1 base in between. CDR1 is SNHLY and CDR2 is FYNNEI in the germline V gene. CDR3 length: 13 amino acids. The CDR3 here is CASSEEAKNIQYF. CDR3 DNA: TGTGCCAGCAGTGAAGAAGCCAAAAACATTCAGTACTTC.

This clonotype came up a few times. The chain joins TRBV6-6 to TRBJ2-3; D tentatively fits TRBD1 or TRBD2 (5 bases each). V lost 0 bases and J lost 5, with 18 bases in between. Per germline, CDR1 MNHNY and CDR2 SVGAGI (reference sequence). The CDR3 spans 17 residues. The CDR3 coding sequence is TGTGCCAGCAGTTACTCGAGTGGGGCTGGAGGAGGAGATACGCAGTATTTT. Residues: CASSYSSGAGGGDTQYF.

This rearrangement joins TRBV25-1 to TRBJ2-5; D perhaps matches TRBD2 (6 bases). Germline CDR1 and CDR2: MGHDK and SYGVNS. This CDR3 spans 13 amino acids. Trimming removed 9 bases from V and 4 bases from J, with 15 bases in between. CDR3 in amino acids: CASGDSARETQYF. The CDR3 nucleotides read TGTGCCAGTGGGGACTCCGCGAGAGAGACCCAGTACTTC.

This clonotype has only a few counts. This CDR3 is CASSSGLADYEQYF. CDR3 DNA: TGTGCCAGCAGCTCGGGACTAGCGGACTACGAGCAGTACTTC. The genes are TRBV11-1 and TRBJ2-7; 11 positions match TRBD2. The CDR3 runs to 14 residues. V shed 4 bases and J 3 bases; nucleotides not matched to a gene: 2. The V gene's germline CDR1 is SGHAT and CDR2 FQDESV (reference sequence).

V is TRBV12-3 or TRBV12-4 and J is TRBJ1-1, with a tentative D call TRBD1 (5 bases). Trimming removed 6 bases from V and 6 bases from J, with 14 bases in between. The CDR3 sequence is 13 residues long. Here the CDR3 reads CASSRETESEAFF. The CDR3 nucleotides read TGTGCCAGCAGCCGCGAGACAGAGTCTGAAGCTTTCTTT.

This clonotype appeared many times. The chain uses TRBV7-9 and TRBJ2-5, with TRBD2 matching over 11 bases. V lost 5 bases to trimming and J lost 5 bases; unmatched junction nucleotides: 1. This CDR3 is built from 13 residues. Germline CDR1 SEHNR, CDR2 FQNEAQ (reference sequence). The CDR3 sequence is CASSASGGETQYF. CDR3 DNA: TGTGCCAGCAGCGCTAGCGGGGGGGAGACCCAGTACTTC.

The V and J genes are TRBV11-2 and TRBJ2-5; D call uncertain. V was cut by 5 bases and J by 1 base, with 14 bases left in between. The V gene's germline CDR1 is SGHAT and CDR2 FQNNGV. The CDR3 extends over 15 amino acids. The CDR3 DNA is TGTGCCAGCAGCCCTCGCCGGTCTCGCCAAGAGACCCAGTACTTC. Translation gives CASSPRRSRQETQYF.

For the CDR3, the DNA is TGTGCCAGCAGTTTAACGCTTCAAGAGACCCAGTACTTC. This gives the protein CASSLTLQETQYF. This sequence joins TRBV12-3 or TRBV12-4 and TRBJ2-5, with D hard to call. The CDR3 totals 13 residues. V dropped 2 bases and J dropped 2 bases, with 6 bases sitting between them.

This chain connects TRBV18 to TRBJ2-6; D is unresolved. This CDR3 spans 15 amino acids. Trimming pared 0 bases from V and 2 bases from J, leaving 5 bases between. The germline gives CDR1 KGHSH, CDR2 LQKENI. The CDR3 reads CASSPPGPGANVLTF. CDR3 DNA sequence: TGTGCCAGCTCACCACCGGGTCCTGGGGCCAACGTCCTGACTTTC.

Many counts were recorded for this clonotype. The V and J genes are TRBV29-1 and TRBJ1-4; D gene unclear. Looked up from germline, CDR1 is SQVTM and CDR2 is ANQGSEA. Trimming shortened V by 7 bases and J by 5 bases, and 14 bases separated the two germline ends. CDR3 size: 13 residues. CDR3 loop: CSAVGRNNEKLFF. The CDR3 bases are TGCAGCGCCGTTGGTCGGAACAATGAAAAACTGTTTTTT.

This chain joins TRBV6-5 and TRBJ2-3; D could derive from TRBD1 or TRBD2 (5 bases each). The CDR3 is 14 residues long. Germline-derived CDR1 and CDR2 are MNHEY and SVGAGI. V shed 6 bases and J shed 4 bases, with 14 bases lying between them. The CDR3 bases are TGTGCCAGCAGGTCCGGGACGGTCGCAGATACGCAGTATTTT. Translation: CASRSGTVADTQYF.